This T cell receptor (beta chain) is drawn from a study of PD-1 blockade in classical Hodgkin lymphoma. The protocol was immunoSEQ multiplex PCR, while the TCRdb copy is restricted to in-frame clones and leaves out a portion. The table shows approximately 160,000 clones, with about 81% occurring only once. Following autologous stem cell transplantation, relapse occurred in every patient, and exposure to brentuximab vedotin varied. The TCR was taken from a human donor with classical Hodgkin lymphoma. The sequences come from peripheral blood mononuclear cells (PBMCs), collected before the second cycle of nivolumab.

In nucleotides, the CDR3 is TGTGCCAGCAGCTTAGTTCTAGCTGTGGGTAACACCGGGGAGCTGTTTTTT. This codes for CASSLVLAVGNTGELFF. The genes are TRBV7-2 and TRBJ2-2, with a possible D match to TRBD2 (5 bases). This CDR3 has 17 amino acids. V lost 1 base to trimming and J lost 2 bases, with 14 bases between them. Per the germline V gene, CDR1 is SGHTA and CDR2 is FQGNSA.